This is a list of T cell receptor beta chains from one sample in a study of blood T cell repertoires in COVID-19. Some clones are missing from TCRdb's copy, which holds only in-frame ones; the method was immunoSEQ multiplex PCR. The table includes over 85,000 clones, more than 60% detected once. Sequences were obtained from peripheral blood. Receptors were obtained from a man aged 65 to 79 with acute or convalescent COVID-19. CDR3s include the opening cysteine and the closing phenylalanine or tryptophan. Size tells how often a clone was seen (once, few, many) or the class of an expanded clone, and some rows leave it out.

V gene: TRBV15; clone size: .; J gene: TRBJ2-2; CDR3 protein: CATSPQGLAGPGELFF
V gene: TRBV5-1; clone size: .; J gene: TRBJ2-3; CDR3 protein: CASSLAWTASSTDTQYF
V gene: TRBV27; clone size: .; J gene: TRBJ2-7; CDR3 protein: CASRPRREAYEQYF
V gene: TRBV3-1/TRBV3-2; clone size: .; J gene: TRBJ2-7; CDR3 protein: CASSLLAGEGEQYF
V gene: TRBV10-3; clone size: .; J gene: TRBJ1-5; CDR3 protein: CAISQGIPGNQPQHF
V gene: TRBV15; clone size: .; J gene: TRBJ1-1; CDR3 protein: CATSRTVMNTEAFF
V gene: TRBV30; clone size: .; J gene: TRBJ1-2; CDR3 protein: CAWSKGNYGYTF
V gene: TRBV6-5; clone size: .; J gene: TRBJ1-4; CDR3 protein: CASSYLAEANEKLFF
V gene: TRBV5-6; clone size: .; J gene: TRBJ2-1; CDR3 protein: CASSFDSSGRYNEQFF
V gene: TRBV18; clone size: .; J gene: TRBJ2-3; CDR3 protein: CASSPGQAGADTQYF
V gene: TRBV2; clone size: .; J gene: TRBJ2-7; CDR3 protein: CASSEATGAAGYEQYF
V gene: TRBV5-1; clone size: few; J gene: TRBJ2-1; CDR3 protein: CASTRSGTDTYNEQFF
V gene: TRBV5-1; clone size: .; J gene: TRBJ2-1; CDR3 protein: CASRSPGQEVNEQFF
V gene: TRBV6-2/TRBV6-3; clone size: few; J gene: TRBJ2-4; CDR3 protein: CASSHMTSLAKNIQYF
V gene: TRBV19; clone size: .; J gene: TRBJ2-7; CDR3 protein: CASSIWGTDEQYF
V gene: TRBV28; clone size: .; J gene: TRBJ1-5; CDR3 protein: CASSSVPLMDQPQHF
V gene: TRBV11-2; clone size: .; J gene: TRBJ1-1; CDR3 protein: CVSSLMGGGNTEAFF
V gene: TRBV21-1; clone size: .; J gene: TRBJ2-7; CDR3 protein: CASILGGRLASSYEQYF
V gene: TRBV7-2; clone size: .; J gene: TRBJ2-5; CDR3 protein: CASDVASGRQAQYF
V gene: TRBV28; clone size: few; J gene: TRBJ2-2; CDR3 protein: CASSLSNTGELFF
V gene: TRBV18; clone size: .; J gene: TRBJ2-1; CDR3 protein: CASSPMGLAGTDEQFF
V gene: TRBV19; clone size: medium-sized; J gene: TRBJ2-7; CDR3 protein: CASSILGGLEQYF
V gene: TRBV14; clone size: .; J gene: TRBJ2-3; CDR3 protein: CASSQAGSATDTQYF
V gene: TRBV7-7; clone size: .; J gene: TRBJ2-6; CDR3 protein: CASSPLAGNSGANVLTF
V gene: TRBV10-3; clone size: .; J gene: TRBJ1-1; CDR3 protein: CAIKMTGEGTEAFF
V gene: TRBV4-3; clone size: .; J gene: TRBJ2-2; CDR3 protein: CASSQTGTSGTSPGELFF
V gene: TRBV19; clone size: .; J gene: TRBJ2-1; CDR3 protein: CASSIPREGKGEQFF
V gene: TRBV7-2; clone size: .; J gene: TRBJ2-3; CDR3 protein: CASSLGYDTQYF
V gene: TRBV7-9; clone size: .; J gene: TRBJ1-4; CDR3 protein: CASSLGPGRNEKLFF
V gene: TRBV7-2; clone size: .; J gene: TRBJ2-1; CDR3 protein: CASSPWVGLGYNEQFF
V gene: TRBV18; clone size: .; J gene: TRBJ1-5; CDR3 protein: CASSRSNGLSNQPQHF
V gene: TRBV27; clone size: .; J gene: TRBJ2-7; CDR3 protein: CASSSSRDNYEQYF
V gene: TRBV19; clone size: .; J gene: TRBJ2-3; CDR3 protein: CASSIAADTQYF
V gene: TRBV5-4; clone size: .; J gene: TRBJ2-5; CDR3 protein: CASRAGTSGRAEETQYF
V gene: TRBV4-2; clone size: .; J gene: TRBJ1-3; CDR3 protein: CASSQEHSKNTIYF
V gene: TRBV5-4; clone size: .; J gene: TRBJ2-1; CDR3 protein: CASRREAVF
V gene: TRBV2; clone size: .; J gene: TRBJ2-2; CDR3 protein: CASRGGAQGTGELFF
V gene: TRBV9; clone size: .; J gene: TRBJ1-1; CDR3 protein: CASSVEGGNTEAFF
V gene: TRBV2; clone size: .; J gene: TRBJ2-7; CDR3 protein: CASSDGAGESYEQYF
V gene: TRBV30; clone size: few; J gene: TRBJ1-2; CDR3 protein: CAWSATGDGYTF
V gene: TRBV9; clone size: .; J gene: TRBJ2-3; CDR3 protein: CASSVVGLVTDTQYF
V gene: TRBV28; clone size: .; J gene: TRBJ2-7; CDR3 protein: CASSSRTSGAHEQYF
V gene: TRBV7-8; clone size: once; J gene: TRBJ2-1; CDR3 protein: CASSLPGLAGLGSYNEQFF